This T cell receptor beta chain was recovered during a study of T cells in Graves' hyperthyroidism and ophthalmopathy. Study-level results: Also found in blood were most expanded thyroid clonotypes above 0.001.

Amplification of TCR beta CDR3 regions was performed using RNA transcripts as template. Researchers ran a first-round RT-PCR on the TCR CDR3 using the HTBI primer set. TCRdb passed the multiplex PCR reads through MiXCR, listing each CDR3 protein once. The sample contains 550,000 to 700,000 distinct CDR3 sequences, about 15% of which appear only once. Trimming at V came to 1 base and at J to 4 bases, leaving 3 bases not matched to a gene. The CDR3 runs to 15 residues. Germline values: CDR1 LNHNV, CDR2 YYDKDF (reference sequence). This clonotype has a count of ten or more. Its antigen is unknown. Clinical Activity Scores of at least 3, NOSPECS grades of at least 4 and durations under 3 months characterized ophthalmopathy patients. Isolation of PBMCs was performed on about 10 ml fresh peripheral blood.

This chain uses TRBV15 with TRBJ2-5; 10 positions match TRBD1. The receptor's source is a woman aged 40-49 years with Graves' ophthalmopathy. Sequencing was performed on blood. CDR3: CATSRGRDRGETQYF. The CDR3 nucleotides read TGTGCCACCAGCAGAGGCCGGGACAGGGGAGAGACCCAGTACTTC. Combining the CDR3 with reference TRBV15 and TRBJ2-5 gives the whole variable domain DAMVIQNPRYQVTQFGKPVTLSCSQTLNHNVMYWYQQKSSQAPKLLFHYYDKDFNNEADTPDNFQSRRPNTSFCFLDIRSPGLGDTAMYLCATSRGRDRGETQYFGPGTRLLVL.